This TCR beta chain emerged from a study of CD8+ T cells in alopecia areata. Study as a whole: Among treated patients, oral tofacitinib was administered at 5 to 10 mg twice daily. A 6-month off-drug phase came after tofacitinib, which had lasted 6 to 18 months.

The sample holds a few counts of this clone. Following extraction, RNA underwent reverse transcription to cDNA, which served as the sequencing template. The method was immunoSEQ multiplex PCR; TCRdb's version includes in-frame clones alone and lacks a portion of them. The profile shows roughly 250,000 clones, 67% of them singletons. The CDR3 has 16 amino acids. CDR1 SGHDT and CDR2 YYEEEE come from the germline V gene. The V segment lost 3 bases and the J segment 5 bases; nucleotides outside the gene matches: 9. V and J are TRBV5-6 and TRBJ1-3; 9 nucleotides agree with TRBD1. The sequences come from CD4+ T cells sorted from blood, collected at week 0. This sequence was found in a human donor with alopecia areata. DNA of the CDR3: TGTGCCAGCAGCTCAATGAAAACAGGGGGCAGAAACACCATATATTTT. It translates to CASSSMKTGGRNTIYF.